The 17 T cell receptor beta chains below all came from one sample that was sequenced in a study of T cells in localized non-small cell lung cancer. Method: immunoSEQ multiplex PCR; TCRdb's copy keeps in-frame clones and lacks some. The profile shows fewer than 40,000 clones, approximately 84% of them singletons. The specimen comprised peripheral blood, sampled before any cancer treatment. These receptors were taken from a male donor older than 55 with stage III lung adenocarcinoma.

This rearrangement joins TRBV5-1 to TRBJ1-3, with a weak D call TRBD1 (5 bases). This CDR3 spans 13 amino acids. Germline CDR1 SGHRS, CDR2 YFSETQ. V was trimmed by 7 bases and J by 3 bases, leaving 11 bases between them. The chain's CDR3 is CASYDSVGNTIYF. CDR3 coding DNA: TGCGCCAGCTATGACAGTGTTGGAAACACCATATATTTT.

V and J are TRBV27 and TRBJ2-7; D may match TRBD1 or TRBD2 (5 bases each). Germline lookup yields CDR1 MNHEY and CDR2 SMNVEV (reference sequence). This CDR3 has 13 amino acids. The V end lost 6 bases, the J end lost 2 bases, and 11 bases lay between the germline ends. CDR3 region: CASSLGPAYEQYF. The CDR3 DNA sequence: TGTGCCAGCAGCCTGGGACCTGCCTACGAGCAGTACTTC.

This chain joins TRBV14 and TRBJ1-1, with D possibly being TRBD1 (5 bases). Germline loops: CDR1 SGHDN, CDR2 FVKESK. The CDR3 has 15 amino acids. V was shortened by 5 bases and J by 1 base, with 14 bases between the two germline ends. CDR3: CASSSLTDSNTEAFF. CDR3 nucleotide sequence: TGTGCCAGCAGCTCCTTGACAGATTCGAACACTGAAGCTTTCTTT.

The chain has TRBV6-1 and TRBJ1-3; possibly TRBD1 for D (5 bases). The germline gives CDR1 MNHNS, CDR2 SASEGT. CDR3 length: 15 amino acids. Trimming took off 1 base at V and 4 bases at J, with 11 bases between the two ends. CDR3 region: CASSEGQPGGNTIYF. CDR3 nucleotides: TGTGCCAGCAGTGAAGGACAGCCTGGGGGAAACACCATATATTTT.

Written as DNA, the CDR3 is TGTGCCAGCAGCTTAGGAAAAGACATATTTGGCGCTGAAGCTTTCTTT. Translated, it gives CASSLGKDIFGAEAFF. The rearrangement links TRBV11-3 to TRBJ1-1; no definite D call. CDR3 size: 16 residues. Germline loops: CDR1 SGHNT, CDR2 YENEEA. The V gene lost 1 base and the J gene lost 6 bases, with 18 bases spanning the gap.

The V call is TRBV19, the J call TRBJ1-5; 7 bases fit TRBD1. In germline, CDR1 is LNHDA, CDR2 SQIVND (reference sequence). The CDR3 has 15 amino acids. V lost 4 bases to trimming and J lost 1 base; unmatched junction nucleotides: 4. This CDR3 is CASSTRDSSNQPQHF. The CDR3 DNA follows: TGTGCCAGTAGTACCAGGGACAGCAGCAATCAGCCCCAGCATTTT.

The chain recombines TRBV5-1 with TRBJ2-7; TRBD1 agrees at 9 bases. V was clipped by 1 base and J by 3 bases; unmatched bases: 8. The germline V gene encodes CDR1 SGHRS and CDR2 YFSETQ. The CDR3 is 16 amino acids. The CDR3 DNA follows: TGCGCCAGCAGCTTGTCTACGACAGGGGGAGACTACGAGCAGTACTTC. Translated: CASSLSTTGGDYEQYF.

In its sample, this clone was seen a few times. The chain uses TRBV10-3 and TRBJ2-3; TRBD2 aligns across 9 bases. V trimming: 2 bases; J trimming: 2 bases; junction bases outside the gene matches: 17. The CDR3 totals 20 residues. In germline, CDR1 is ENHRY, CDR2 SYGVKD. CDR3 sequence reads: CAISENPRGKTSGYTDTQYF. As DNA, the CDR3 is TGTGCCATCAGTGAGAACCCCAGGGGAAAAACTAGCGGGTACACAGATACGCAGTATTTT.

The chain combines TRBV5-5 with TRBJ2-1; TRBD1 matches at 9 bases. The CDR3 contains 15 residues. V shed 3 bases, J shed 4 bases, and the junction held 5 bases outside the gene matches. From germline, CDR1 is SGHKS and CDR2 YYEKEE (reference sequence). CDR3 residues: CASSSGQGHYNEQFF. For the CDR3, the DNA is TGTGCCAGCAGCTCGGGACAGGGTCATTACAATGAGCAGTTCTTC.

By frequency in the sample, this clone is medium-sized. The V call is TRBV7-9, the J call TRBJ1-5, with D unclear. Germline CDR1 reads SEHNR; CDR2 reads FQNEAQ (reference sequence). V lost 5 bases to trimming and J lost 6 bases, with 17 bases between them. CDR3 length: 15 residues. The CDR3 region is CASSVGGGVVQPQHF. The CDR3, as DNA: TGTGCCAGCAGCGTGGGAGGCGGAGTGGTTCAGCCCCAGCATTTT.

The chain couples TRBV5-1 to TRBJ1-3; the match to TRBD1 covers 7 bases. The V gene end was trimmed by 4 bases and the J gene end by 3 bases; junction bases not matched to a gene: 4. The CDR3 contains 14 residues. Per the germline V gene, CDR1 is SGHRS and CDR2 is YFSETQ. The CDR3 sequence: CASSPGTVGNTIYF. In nucleotides, the CDR3 is TGCGCCAGCAGCCCCGGGACAGTTGGAAACACCATATATTTT.

The chain couples TRBV5-5 to TRBJ2-1; D is perhaps TRBD1 or TRBD2 (5 bases each). The CDR3 consists of 15 residues. The germline V gene has CDR1 SGHKS and CDR2 YYEKEE (reference sequence). V lost 4 bases, J lost 0 bases, and 11 bases lay in between. DNA of the CDR3: TGTGCCAGCAGCCGGGACGAAGGCTCCTACAATGAGCAGTTCTTC. Its protein product is CASSRDEGSYNEQFF.

The J gene is TRBJ1-4, the V gene TRBV28; D is undetermined. Germline values: CDR1 MDHEN, CDR2 SYDVKM. The CDR3 extends over 12 amino acids. Trimming pared 4 bases from V and 5 bases from J, leaving 5 bases between. The CDR3 nucleotides are TGTGCCAGCAGTTCCCCCAATGAAAAACTGTTTTTT. This encodes CASSSPNEKLFF.

In DNA, the CDR3 is TGTGCCTGGAGTAGACACTATGAAGCTTTCTTT. Its protein is CAWSRHYEAFF. The V and J genes are TRBV30 and TRBJ1-1; the D is unclear. CDR1 and CDR2 from the germline V gene are GTSNPN and SVGIG (reference sequence). With 2 bases removed from V and 7 bases from J, the gap between germline ends came to 8 bases. The CDR3 sequence is 11 residues long.

This rearrangement joins TRBV5-1 to TRBJ2-5; 8 nucleotides align to TRBD1. This CDR3 spans 16 amino acids. The germline gives CDR1 SGHRS, CDR2 YFSETQ. V was clipped by 5 bases and J by 4 bases; unmatched bases: 13. Here the CDR3 reads CASRPDPGTGLETQYF. Written as DNA, the CDR3 is TGCGCCAGCAGACCTGACCCCGGGACAGGATTAGAGACCCAGTACTTC.

The chain recombines TRBV10-2 with TRBJ1-1; D is uncertain. Trimming shortened V by 3 bases and J by 3 bases, and 5 bases separated the two germline ends. There are 12 residues in the CDR3. In germline, CDR1 is WSHSY, CDR2 SAAADI. The CDR3 bases are TGCGCCAGCAGTGATGAGTACACTGAAGCTTTCTTT. As protein: CASSDEYTEAFF.

The chain links TRBV5-1 to TRBJ2-5; TRBD1 aligns across 7 bases. V lost 3 bases to trimming and J lost 5 bases; unmatched junction nucleotides: 7. From germline, CDR1 is SGHRS and CDR2 YFSETQ. The CDR3 contains 14 residues. The CDR3, as DNA: TGCGCCAGCAGCTCCTGGGACAGCTTGGAGACCCAGTACTTC. This encodes CASSSWDSLETQYF.